The rows below give T cell receptor beta chains drawn from one sample of a study of OX40 agonist ivuxolimab in advanced cancers. Some clones are missing from TCRdb's copy, which holds only in-frame ones; the method was immunoSEQ multiplex PCR. In the table there are about 88,000 clones, about 85% of which are singletons. Source: CD4+ or CD8+ T cells sorted from blood, taken in a trial of the OX40 agonist ivuxolimab. The source of these receptors is an adult with an advanced solid tumor such as melanoma, head and neck, liver or kidney cancer. Each CDR3 is given without its conserved first and last residue. D genes are given only for firm matches.

d_gene	v_gene	j_gene	CDR3aa
.	TRBV18	TRBJ2-1	ASSPNPSSYNEQF
.	TRBV27	TRBJ2-1	ASSLRTYNEQF
TRBD1	TRBV5-1	TRBJ2-3	ASSLDAQGDTDTQY
TRBD2	TRBV19	TRBJ2-1	ASSGWSPGTNYNEQF
.	TRBV19	TRBJ1-2	ASTPRRQFLGGYT
TRBD2	TRBV11-2	TRBJ2-2	ASSGLAYTGELF
.	TRBV11-2	TRBJ2-1	ASRTFRGSYNEQF
.	TRBV28	TRBJ2-7	ASSPHFGGTISYEQY
TRBD1	TRBV10-3	TRBJ1-1	ATLRAGTGEGAF
.	TRBV5-1	TRBJ2-3	ASSRTSTDTQY
.	TRBV6-1	TRBJ2-3	ASSAAGTDTQY
TRBD1	TRBV6-6	TRBJ1-4	ASSYIRGTYEKLF
.	TRBV28	TRBJ1-2	ASSFLVDRLNYGYT
.	TRBV12-1	TRBJ2-7	ASSFARVSYEQY
.	TRBV2	TRBJ1-1	ASSGNMNTEAF
TRBD1	TRBV18	TRBJ1-1	ASSPNSPDRVNTEAF
TRBD2	TRBV5-8	TRBJ2-3	ASSQGTSGSWTDTQY
.	TRBV19	TRBJ2-5	ASSLSGRLETQY
.	TRBV25-1	TRBJ2-2	ASSSRRNRTGELF
.	TRBV18	TRBJ2-3	ASSPTGPPTDTQY
.	TRBV2	TRBJ2-5	ASSARQVQETQY
TRBD2	TRBV9	TRBJ2-3	ASSARTSGRGDTQY
.	TRBV14	TRBJ2-7	ASSQAAPWTAIDEQY
.	TRBV5-1	TRBJ1-2	ASSLERANYGYT
TRBD2	TRBV28	TRBJ2-7	ASSYPFGAGGDYEQY
.	TRBV5-1	TRBJ1-3	ASSPAPPSADLSGNTIY
TRBD1	TRBV2	TRBJ1-5	ASRDRVGQPQH
.	TRBV7-8	TRBJ1-1	ASSLEWRTEAF
TRBD1	TRBV7-8	TRBJ2-5	ASSHPDRGTLKAQY
.	TRBV11-3	TRBJ2-3	ASSLAGEGADTQY
.	TRBV7-3	TRBJ1-1	ASSFMGLNTEAF
TRBD2	TRBV11-2	TRBJ2-5	ASSLLEAGGNWEETQY
TRBD1	TRBV7-9	TRBJ1-4	ASSSGQGNEKLF
.	TRBV5-1	TRBJ2-3	ASSGNTYRTDTQY
.	TRBV29-1	TRBJ1-2	SVARTGLEGYT
.	TRBV4-2	TRBJ1-2	ASSPGGARAYGYT
.	TRBV6-6	TRBJ1-4	ASSLRGGRVGEKLF
.	TRBV2	TRBJ2-3	ASSVTGRADTQY
.	TRBV7-9	TRBJ2-3	ASSSRGGKEDTQY
.	TRBV11-2	TRBJ1-1	ASSPLLRVAAF
.	TRBV28	TRBJ1-6	ASNRGSYNSPLH
.	TRBV20-1	TRBJ2-1	SGYYNEQF
.	TRBV21-1	TRBJ2-1	ASSKAYGRGYNEQF
.	TRBV19	TRBJ1-5	ASSIDRYSNQPQH
.	TRBV5-1	TRBJ2-7	ASRGIASSYEQY